This TCR beta chain was recovered during a study of blood T cells in healthy people across ages (dated by TCRdb to about 2015). Regarding the complete study: In model experiments, template switching captured roughly one uniquely barcoded TCR beta cDNA molecule for every two T cells. Donors were grouped into four age groups: young (average roughly 16 years), middle-aged (around 39), aged (approximately 67) and long-lived (about 82). To track age-related changes in TCR beta repertoire diversity, the study relied on deep sequencing normalized with unique cDNA molecular identifiers. Using the same blood draw, the study looked at two additional independent replicas of 1 million unique cDNA reads for two donors, one aged 18 to 30 and the other aged 80 or older.

Concerning this clonotype: What antigen it recognizes has not been identified. No much larger clone exists at a distance of one base, and base qualities are not known.

From the cysteine through the phenylalanine, the CDR3 covers 15 amino acids. Only the CDR3 DNA stays, 45 bases, in frame from base 1. CDR1 and CDR2, per the germline V gene, are MDHEN and SYDVKM. V drops 5 bases and J drops 2 bases, leaving 15 bases in between. The 40 or so donors, aged about 6 to 95 years, were systemically healthy Caucasian individuals from Russia. Roughly 11 milliliters of peripheral blood were drawn from each donor into EDTA-treated Vacutainer tubes. PBMCs were isolated by Ficoll-Paque density-gradient centrifugation, with at least 7 million obtained per sample. Trizol reagent was used to extract total RNA from PBMCs, with at least 6 micrograms per sample. The percentages of naive CD45RAhigh/CD27high T cells were determined by flow cytometry on a PBMC aliquot from every donor. Study-wide findings and limitations: The percentage of naive T cells measured by flow cytometry correlated strongly with observed TCR beta diversity. Since profiling was done on bulk unsorted PBMCs, naive and antigen-experienced compartments could not be conclusively compared. Because donor CMV infection status was unknown, age-related changes in expanded clonotypes were potentially confounded. Total diversity estimates from one million sequenced T cells were considered lower bounds and underestimates. Compared with the aged group, more naive CD4+ T cells, fewer expanded clones and increased TCR diversity were shown by the long-lived group, suggesting age selection. As age increased, observed TCR beta diversity per million T cells dropped in a roughly linear way, and a significant reduction was already evident by age roughly 40.

Library preparation was by 5' RACE. The run used an Illumina HiSeq 2500. A second PCR of about 7 to 12 cycles was performed with a sample-barcoded 5' primer and a J-beta primer mix. A unique molecular identifier was introduced onto each TCR beta cDNA molecule by a template-switch 5' adaptor carrying 12 random nucleotides. Each sample yielded at least 3 million CDR3-containing paired-end reads. First-strand cDNA synthesis was performed from all RNA using the Mint cDNA synthesis kit, with priming by a TRBC-specific oligonucleotide. Following uracil-DNA glycosylase treatment, all cDNA underwent a first 18-cycle PCR with the universal primers M1SS and BC2_uni_R. On the authors' methods: For normalization, 1 million high-quality reads were randomly selected from each sample, with every read carrying a distinct molecular identifier. Reads sharing molecular identifiers were discarded rather than binned into consensus sequences. CDR3 identification, clonotype clustering and error correction used MiTCR with a Q25 quality threshold and the strictest error-elimination algorithm. Lower-bound total TCR beta diversity was estimated with a nonparametric unseen species model using Euler transformation. TCRdb reanalyzed the raw reads on its own, using fastp at Q25 for trimming and MiXCR for clone calling, and kept in-frame beta chains. Each entry merges the rows of one CDR3 protein and shows their most common DNA and genes. These V and J calls rely on TCRdb rather than the paper's analysis. The sample data list 700,000 to 900,000 distinct CDR3 sequences, and 25% to 30% of these were observed just once. The ten largest clones represent 3% of the sample.

Another study also made use of these data, one on T cells of mothers and their children. Reported in the second study: Nine systemically healthy Caucasian individuals, comprising three mothers and their six children, were included as donors. cDNA synthesis consumed the entire amount of extracted RNA, loaded at around 1.4 ug RNA in each 15 ul reaction. In the second PCR, sample barcodes and 2-4 random nucleotides were introduced via the M1S primer. More than 9 million TCR beta CDR3 reads were obtained from each mother, and about 3 million reads were obtained from each child. TCR recombination output is similarly shaped by thymic selection in related and unrelated pairs, with a minor effect exerted by inherited differences. Normalized repertoire overlap in related mother-child pairs was always slightly higher than in unrelated mother-child pairs, but the difference was never significant. No persistent microchimeric T cell clones were detected, at a sensitivity of roughly 96 clones per million clonotypes. The study used deep NGS to compare TCR beta repertoires of mothers and children, seeking features distinguishing related mother-child pairs from unrelated individuals. On average, the children were approximately 12 +/- 4 years old, while the mothers were approximately 41 +/- 4 years old. Libraries were sequenced on Illumina HiSeq 2000 with 100+100 nt paired-end reads after adapter ligation with NEBNext reagents. Mother and child libraries were prepared a month apart and sequenced in separate runs to prevent cross-contamination. For each donor, somewhere between roughly 500,000 and 2,100,000 distinct TCR beta clonotypes were identified. Naive TCR beta clonotypes were estimated from low-frequency clonotypes matched to each donor's FACS-determined naive share, without sorting.

The TCR comes from a boy between 5 and 17 years old in good health. Sequences were obtained from blood. The chain couples TRBV28 to TRBJ2-5; no confident D gene assignment can be made. CDR3 sequence: CASSLASSLQETQYF. The nucleotide sequence is TGTGCCAGCAGTCTGGCCTCCAGTTTACAAGAGACCCAGTACTTC.